This passage covers 31 T cell receptor beta chains from one sample sequenced in a study of CD8 T cells in Susac syndrome. When the RNA was reverse transcribed, random hexamers were used with an input of roughly 0.45 to 1 ug. TCRdb processed the immunoSEQ multiplex PCR reads anew with MiXCR; each CDR3 protein has one entry. The sample lists about 120,000 distinct CDR3 sequences, approximately 93% occurring once. The specimen was CD4+ T cells from PBMCs. The receptor set was obtained from a human donor with multiple sclerosis.

The chain combines TRBV15 with TRBJ2-7; a weak D match, TRBD1 (6 bases). Germline loops: CDR1 LNHNV, CDR2 YYDKDF (reference sequence). The CDR3 consists of 14 residues. V shed 1 base and J shed 0 bases, with 7 bases lying between them. The CDR3 DNA reads as TGTGCCACCAGCAGAGGAGGGGGCTCCTACGAGCAGTACTTC. Translating it yields CATSRGGGSYEQYF. Combining the CDR3 with reference TRBV15 and TRBJ2-7 gives the whole variable domain DAMVIQNPRYQVTQFGKPVTLSCSQTLNHNVMYWYQQKSSQAPKLLFHYYDKDFNNEADTPDNFQSRRPNTSFCFLDIRSPGLGDTAMYLCATSRGGGSYEQYFGPGTRLTVT.

The chain employs TRBV6-2 or TRBV6-3 and TRBJ1-2, with D uncertain. The CDR3 extends over 13 amino acids. Per germline, CDR1 MNHEY and CDR2 SVGEGT. V lost 0 bases and J lost 8, with 10 bases in between. CDR3 sequence: CASSYSPVSGYTF. The CDR3 DNA sequence: TGTGCCAGCAGTTACTCGCCGGTCTCCGGCTACACCTTC.

The rearrangement links TRBV25-1 to TRBJ1-1; 7 bases agree with TRBD1. The CDR3 totals 14 residues. V lost 8 bases to trimming and J lost 6 bases; unmatched junction nucleotides: 12. Germline CDR1 and CDR2: MGHDK and SYGVNS. CDR3 residues: CASQSPDRVAEAFF. In DNA, the CDR3 is TGTGCCAGCCAATCCCCAGACAGGGTCGCTGAAGCTTTCTTT.

The rearrangement uses TRBV30 and TRBJ1-4, with D perhaps matching TRBD1 (5 bases). Trimming took 0 bases from V and 8 from J, leaving 10 bases between them. In germline, CDR1 is GTSNPN, CDR2 SVGIG (reference sequence). The CDR3 extends over 13 amino acids. CDR3 sequence: CAWSVTQGEKLFF. CDR3 DNA sequence: TGTGCCTGGAGTGTAACCCAGGGCGAAAAACTGTTTTTT.

This clonotype was recorded once. The rearrangement links TRBV6-1 to TRBJ1-1, with D perhaps TRBD1 (6 bases). The V and J ends lost 3 bases and 0 bases respectively, with 11 bases between them. The CDR3 covers 15 residues. In germline, CDR1 is MNHNS, CDR2 SASEGT. The CDR3 sequence: CASSDHGQMNTEAFF. DNA for the CDR3: TGTGCCAGCAGTGACCACGGACAGATGAACACTGAAGCTTTCTTT.

This chain connects TRBV20-1 to TRBJ1-5; no clear D gene. V was shortened by 6 bases and J by 3 bases, with 12 bases between the two germline ends. Germline V CDR1 and CDR2: DFQATT, SNEGSKA (reference sequence). This CDR3 comprises 13 residues. CDR3 sequence: CSAKSLPNQPQHF. In nucleotides, the CDR3 is TGCAGTGCCAAGTCCCTACCCAATCAGCCCCAGCATTTT.

The V gene is TRBV7-8, the J gene TRBJ2-4; 7 bases fit TRBD2. Germline V CDR1 and CDR2: SGHVS, FQNEAQ. The CDR3 is 13 amino acids. With V trimmed by 2 bases and J by 15 bases, 10 bases remained unmatched. Here the CDR3 DNA reads TGTGCCAGCAGCTTAAGAGCGGGGCCCCGCCCGTACTTC. It yields the protein CASSLRAGPRPYF. Full variable domain (outside the CDR3, taken from reference TRBV7-8 and TRBJ2-4): GAGVSQSPRYKVAKRGQDVALRCDPISGHVSLFWYQQALGQGPEFLTYFQNEAQLDKSGLPSDRFFAERPEGSVSTLKIQRTQQEDSAVYLCASSLRAGPRPYFGAGTRLSVL.

The V call is TRBV20-1, the J call TRBJ2-7; 8 bases match TRBD2. The CDR3 sequence is 13 residues long. The germline V gene has CDR1 DFQATT and CDR2 SNEGSKA (reference sequence). After removal of 6 bases from V and 5 bases from J, the junction contained 9 bases not matched to a gene. In DNA, the CDR3 is TGCAGTGCCCGGCCAGCGGGGGCGCACGAGCAGTACTTC. Protein: CSARPAGAHEQYF.

V gene TRBV12-3 or TRBV12-4 combines with J gene TRBJ2-7; D is perhaps TRBD2 (5 bases). There are 15 residues in the CDR3. The germline V and J ends were trimmed by 6 bases and 2 bases, with 17 bases remaining between them. This chain's CDR3 is CASRDGSGGTYEQYF. The CDR3 nucleotides read TGTGCCAGCAGGGATGGGAGTGGCGGAACCTACGAGCAGTACTTC.

The V and J genes are TRBV11-2 and TRBJ2-1; 13 bases are a match to TRBD2. CDR3 length: 18 amino acids. The V segment lost 2 bases and the J segment 2 bases; nucleotides outside the gene matches: 6. Germline V gene data show CDR1 as SGHAT and CDR2 as FQNNGV. In nucleotides, the CDR3 is TGTGCCAGCAGCTTAACGACTAGCGGGGGGACCCCCTACAATGAGCAGTTCTTC. Its protein is CASSLTTSGGTPYNEQFF.

The chain uses TRBV5-6 and TRBJ1-1; D perhaps matches TRBD1 (6 bases). Per the germline V gene, CDR1 is SGHDT and CDR2 is YYEEEE. The CDR3 length is 14 residues. V was trimmed by 0 bases and J by 6 bases, leaving 12 bases between them. This chain's CDR3 is CASSLARGLAEAFF. DNA for the CDR3: TGTGCCAGCAGCTTGGCGAGGGGGTTGGCTGAAGCTTTCTTT.

In its sample, this clonotype was seen once. This chain uses TRBV12-3 or TRBV12-4 with TRBJ1-1; D not certain. Deletions cut 11 bases from V and 3 bases from J, with 16 bases between. This CDR3 comprises 13 residues. The CDR3 is CASLGLGYTEAFF. CDR3 nucleotide sequence: TGTGCCTCCCTCGGGCTCGGATACACTGAAGCTTTCTTT.

This chain connects TRBV19 to TRBJ1-1; D remains ambiguous. Trimming shortened V by 6 bases and J by 1 base, and 9 bases separated the two germline ends. CDR1 is LNHDA, CDR2 SQIVND, per germline (reference sequence). The CDR3 covers 13 residues. The CDR3 nucleotides are TGTGCCAGTAGGTCACAGCAGAACACTGAAGCTTTCTTT. Protein product: CASRSQQNTEAFF.

The chain has TRBV4-2 and TRBJ1-1; no clear D. Per germline, CDR1 LGHNA and CDR2 YNFKEQ. This CDR3 has 16 amino acids. V was shortened by 4 bases and J by 3 bases, with 18 bases between the two germline ends. For the CDR3, the DNA is TGTGCCAGCAGCCCCTTTCCGAGGGTCAGTGACACTGAAGCTTTCTTT. The encoded protein is CASSPFPRVSDTEAFF.

This clonotype has a single count. This chain uses TRBV20-1 with TRBJ2-7; unclear D gene. Germline V CDR1 and CDR2: DFQATT, SNEGSKA (reference sequence). CDR3 length: 15 residues. V lost 0 bases, J lost 5 bases, and 17 bases lay in between. CDR3 coding DNA: TGCAGTGCTAGAGATTCCGTACCCCAGATTGACGAGCAGTACTTC. This codes for CSARDSVPQIDEQYF.

The chain joins TRBV7-9 to TRBJ1-1; TRBD1 matches at 7 bases. With 1 base clipped from V and 10 bases from J, the junction kept 3 bases outside the gene matches. The CDR3 extends over 12 amino acids. Per the germline V gene, CDR1 is SEHNR and CDR2 is FQNEAQ (reference sequence). The DNA of the CDR3 is TGTGCCAGCAGCTTAGACGACAGGGTAGCTTTCTTT. Translating gives CASSLDDRVAFF.

V is TRBV7-2 and J is TRBJ2-5; D gene unclear. Germline V CDR1 and CDR2: SGHTA, FQGNSA. The CDR3 length is 12 residues. V gave up 3 bases and J gave up 7 bases, with 9 bases separating them. The CDR3 is CASSFSAPTQYF. For the CDR3, the DNA is TGTGCCAGCAGCTTTTCGGCCCCGACCCAGTACTTC.

The chain employs TRBV12-3 or TRBV12-4 and TRBJ1-2, with a tentative D call TRBD1 (6 bases). This CDR3 is 12 amino acids long. V lost 2 bases and J 7 bases, leaving 8 bases between the germline ends. In nucleotides, the CDR3 is TGTGCCAGCAGTTTACGGGACATTGGCTACACCTTC. It yields the protein CASSLRDIGYTF.

This rearrangement joins TRBV6-5 to TRBJ1-3, with D possibly being TRBD1 (6 bases). V dropped 6 bases and J dropped 9 bases, with 21 bases sitting between them. The CDR3 extends over 15 amino acids. Germline V CDR1 and CDR2: MNHEY, SVGAGI. CDR3 in DNA: TGTGCCAGCAGACCTACTTTTACAGGGAAGTCCACCATATATTTT. Protein sequence: CASRPTFTGKSTIYF.

J is TRBJ1-2 and V is TRBV7-9; no reliable D call. Germline CDR1 reads SEHNR; CDR2 reads FQNEAQ (reference sequence). Between the trimmed V and J ends, which lost 5 bases and 2 bases, there was a span of 12 bases. The CDR3 consists of 14 residues. The CDR3 loop reads CASSPPPINYGYTF. CDR3 bases: TGTGCCAGCAGCCCACCCCCCATCAACTATGGCTACACCTTC.

The gene calls are TRBV6-5 and TRBJ1-1; D might be TRBD1 (5 bases). The germline V gene encodes CDR1 MNHEY and CDR2 SVGAGI. Trimming cost V 0 bases and J 4 bases, with 9 bases left between them. The CDR3 contains 14 residues. The CDR3: CASSYSGRGTEAFF. In DNA, the CDR3 is TGTGCCAGCAGTTACTCAGGAAGGGGCACTGAAGCTTTCTTT.

V usage is TRBV7-9 and J usage is TRBJ1-5; D is unclear. CDR1 is SEHNR and CDR2 is FQNEAQ in the germline V gene (reference sequence). V was pared by 8 bases and J by 3 bases, with 5 bases between. CDR3 length equals 11 residues. CDR3 nucleotides: TGTGCCAGCGGAGTCAATCAGCCCCAGCATTTT. Its protein is CASGVNQPQHF.

The V call is TRBV4-3, the J call TRBJ1-2; weak D call: TRBD1 (5 bases). V lost 0 bases to trimming and J lost 6 bases, with 14 bases between them. The CDR3 totals 15 residues. Germline assignment: CDR1 LGHNA and CDR2 YSLEER. In DNA form, the CDR3 reads TGCGCCAGCAGCCAAGAAACCGGGGCTAGCGATGGCTACACCTTC. Encoded protein: CASSQETGASDGYTF.

This clonotype came up once. This chain uses TRBV4-2 with TRBJ1-1; D unresolved. V lost 5 bases and J 2 bases, leaving 18 bases between the germline ends. The CDR3 loop spans 16 amino acids. CDR1 LGHNA and CDR2 YNFKEQ come from the germline V gene. In DNA, the CDR3 is TGTGCCAGCAGCGACCCGGCTCGGGGAGGTAACACTGAAGCTTTCTTT. As protein: CASSDPARGGNTEAFF.

The gene calls are TRBV6-1 and TRBJ2-7, with D unclear. The germline V gene has CDR1 MNHNS and CDR2 SASEGT. V was trimmed by 3 bases and J by 2 bases, leaving 11 bases between them. The CDR3 contains 14 residues. The CDR3 region has the DNA TGTGCCAGCAGTGAGGCCGGGCTCACCTACGAGCAGTACTTC. Its translation is CASSEAGLTYEQYF.

This clonotype was recorded once. The chain recombines TRBV30 with TRBJ1-2, with 9 bases fitting TRBD1. Germline V gene sequence: CDR1 GTSNPN, CDR2 SVGIG (reference sequence). The CDR3 sequence is 16 residues long. V shed 0 bases, J shed 4 bases, and the junction held 9 bases outside the gene matches. CDR3 in amino acids: CAWSVGGQGSAYGYTF. CDR3 bases: TGTGCCTGGAGTGTTGGAGGACAGGGGAGTGCCTATGGCTACACCTTC.

This rearrangement joins TRBV7-2 to TRBJ1-1, with unresolved D. Trimming removed 5 bases at V and 6 bases at J, with 19 bases between. Germline V gene lookup returns CDR1 SGHTA and CDR2 FQGNSA. This CDR3 region has 15 residues. The CDR3: CASSRRLSSLAEAFF. The CDR3 region has the DNA TGTGCCAGCAGCCGAAGGCTGAGCTCCTTGGCTGAAGCTTTCTTT.

The chain links TRBV5-1 to TRBJ1-2, with D tentatively TRBD1 (6 bases). Trimming cost V 3 bases and J 3 bases, with 9 bases left between them. Per the germline V gene, CDR1 is SGHRS and CDR2 is YFSETQ. The CDR3 length is 13 residues. The CDR3 sequence: CASSSNRDYGYTF. DNA for the CDR3: TGCGCCAGCAGCTCAAACAGGGACTATGGCTACACCTTC.

The chain joins TRBV10-3 to TRBJ2-2; TRBD1 is a possible D gene (6 bases). This CDR3 has 14 residues. The V end was cut by 3 bases, the J end by 6 bases, with 11 bases between. Germline V CDR1 and CDR2: ENHRY, SYGVKD. The DNA of the CDR3 is TGTGCCATCAGTGAAAGTGGGGGCGCCGGGGAGCTGTTTTTT. Protein sequence: CAISESGGAGELFF.

This chain uses TRBV6-2 or TRBV6-3 with TRBJ2-3; weak D call: TRBD1 (5 bases). The V gene lost 0 bases and the J gene lost 3 bases, with 19 bases spanning the gap. CDR1 and CDR2 from the germline V gene are MNHEY and SVGEGT. The CDR3 is 18 residues long. CDR3 amino acids: CASSYSYDLLGATDTQYF. CDR3 DNA sequence: TGTGCCAGCAGTTACTCGTACGATTTATTAGGGGCAACAGATACGCAGTATTTT.

The rearrangement links TRBV4-1 to TRBJ1-4; 7 bases line up with TRBD1. The CDR3 length is 16 residues. With 1 base clipped from V and 4 bases from J, the junction kept 6 bases outside the gene matches. Germline assignment: CDR1 MGHRA and CDR2 YSYEKL. Here the CDR3 reads CASSQGQGILNEKLFF. The CDR3, as DNA: TGCGCCAGCAGCCAAGGACAGGGAATACTTAATGAAAAACTGTTTTTT.